The 26 T cell receptor beta chains below come from one sample, sequenced in a study of T cell responses to AZD1222 COVID-19 vaccine. Measured with immunoSEQ multiplex PCR; TCRdb has only the in-frame clones, and not every one. The table records nearly 110,000 clones, roughly 87% of them present only once. The sequencing used peripheral blood, collected on day 0 of AZD1222 vaccination. The receptor set was obtained from an adult in good health.

This chain links TRBV10-3 with TRBJ1-5; D ambiguous. The CDR3 is made up of 15 amino acids. Germline-derived CDR1 and CDR2 are ENHRY and SYGVKD. V was shortened by 2 bases and J by 3 bases, with 11 bases between the two germline ends. CDR3 sequence: CAISEGVGNNQPQHF. The DNA for the CDR3 is TGTGCCATCAGTGAGGGGGTGGGTAACAATCAGCCCCAGCATTTT.

This chain joins TRBV9 and TRBJ1-3; TRBD1 aligns across 7 bases. Trimming took 3 bases from V and 0 from J; bases not matched to a gene: 6. The CDR3 runs to 16 residues. In germline, CDR1 is SGDLS, CDR2 YYNGEE. The CDR3 sequence: CASSGGTVSSGNTIYF. DNA of the CDR3: TGTGCCAGCAGCGGGGGGACAGTTAGCTCTGGAAACACCATATATTTT.

This clone was seen only once. V and J are TRBV4-3 and TRBJ2-7, with TRBD2 matching 8 bases. Germline V lookup: CDR1 LGHNA, CDR2 YSLEER. V gave up 0 bases and J gave up 0 bases; unmatched junction bases: 7. This CDR3 region has 17 residues. For the CDR3, the DNA is TGCGCCAGCAGCCAAGATCTTGGAGCGGGGGCCTCCTACGAGCAGTACTTC. This sequence encodes CASSQDLGAGASYEQYF.

This chain links TRBV9 with TRBJ2-3; 7 bases match TRBD1. CDR1 SGDLS and CDR2 YYNGEE come from the germline V gene. CDR3 length equals 15 residues. J lost 3 bases, V lost 0 bases, and 4 bases had no gene match. CDR3 protein: CASSVVDRVTDTQYF. DNA of the CDR3: TGTGCCAGCAGCGTAGTTGACAGGGTTACAGATACGCAGTATTTT.

This rearrangement joins TRBV7-3 to TRBJ2-1; 7 bases are a match to TRBD2. This CDR3 is built from 16 residues. The germline V gene has CDR1 SGHTA and CDR2 FQGTGA. The V segment lost 5 bases and the J segment 3 bases; nucleotides outside the gene matches: 10. The CDR3 DNA is TGTGCCAGCAGCGGCTCACCGGGACTACGCTACAATGAGCAGTTCTTC. Translation: CASSGSPGLRYNEQFF.

The chain employs TRBV6-5 and TRBJ1-4, with 8 bases aligning to TRBD1. CDR1 is MNHEY and CDR2 is SVGAGI in the germline V gene. Unmatched junction bases numbered 0, after V lost 2 bases and J lost 1 base. This CDR3 has 15 residues. The CDR3 DNA is TGTGCCAGCAGTTACGGACAGGGAACTAATGAAAAACTGTTTTTT. It codes for CASSYGQGTNEKLFF.

The gene calls are TRBV7-8 and TRBJ1-2; D call uncertain. The germline V gene has CDR1 SGHVS and CDR2 FQNEAQ. The CDR3 is made up of 14 amino acids. Trimming left V 5 bases short and J 5 bases short, with 15 bases between. The CDR3 DNA reads TGTGCCAGCAGCCTCCCGGACCGAACGTATGGCTACACCTTC. Amino acid sequence: CASSLPDRTYGYTF.

This clone was detected only a few times. The chain is built from TRBV12-5 and TRBJ1-2; TRBD1 is a possible D gene (5 bases). This CDR3 is built from 10 residues. Germline lookup yields CDR1 LGHNT and CDR2 FRNRAP. V was trimmed by 6 bases and J by 9 bases, leaving 8 bases between them. The CDR3 spells CASGGLRYTF. The CDR3 DNA reads as TGTGCTAGTGGGGGGCTCCGCTACACCTTC.

The chain is built from TRBV19 and TRBJ1-5; no reliable D call. CDR1 and CDR2 from the germline V gene are LNHDA and SQIVND (reference sequence). The CDR3 is 13 residues long. Trimming left V 10 bases short and J 3 bases short, with 13 bases between. DNA of the CDR3: TGTGCCACCAGTCCGGGCCCCAATCAGCCCCAGCATTTT. Translating gives CATSPGPNQPQHF.

The chain carries TRBV29-1 and TRBJ1-1, with D tentatively TRBD1 (6 bases). V was cut by 7 bases and J by 10 bases, with 25 bases left in between. CDR3 length equals 14 residues. Germline CDR1 reads SQVTM; CDR2 reads ANQGSEA. CDR3 in DNA: TGCAGCGCCTGGGGGGGGCAGGGCCTGAATTCAGCTTTCTTT. Translated, it gives CSAWGGQGLNSAFF. Filled out from reference TRBV29-1 and TRBJ1-1, the complete variable domain reads SAVISQKPSRDICQRGTSLTIQCQVDSQVTMMFWYRQQPGQSLTLIATANQGSEATYESGFVIDKFPISRPNLTFSTLTVSNMSPEDSSIYLCSAWGGQGLNSAFFGQGTRLTVV.

Here the CDR3 reads CASSPGKGRKLFF. CDR3 nucleotides: TGCGCCAGCAGCCCGGGGAAGGGGCGAAAACTGTTTTTT. The rearrangement links TRBV4-3 to TRBJ1-4, with a weak D call TRBD1 (5 bases). Germline CDR1 LGHNA, CDR2 YSLEER. The CDR3 covers 13 residues. Trimming shortened V by 4 bases and J by 10 bases, and 13 bases separated the two germline ends.

The chain combines TRBV20-1 with TRBJ2-7, with 9 bases that match TRBD2. The junction had 12 bases not matched to a gene; V was cut back by 3 bases and J by 0 bases. The germline gives CDR1 DFQATT, CDR2 SNEGSKA (reference sequence). The CDR3 spans 17 residues. DNA for the CDR3: TGCAGTGCTAGTCCGGGGCTAGCGGGGATTAGCTCCTACGAGCAGTACTTC. Translated, it gives CSASPGLAGISSYEQYF.

This clone was counted once. The genes are TRBV6-2 or TRBV6-3 and TRBJ2-2, with unresolved D. V lost 1 base to trimming and J lost 5 bases, with 11 bases between them. The CDR3 sequence is 15 residues long. Looked up from germline, CDR1 is MNHEY and CDR2 is SVGEGT. The CDR3 sequence: CASSYFTTGTGELFF. The CDR3 bases are TGTGCCAGCAGTTACTTCACTACCGGGACCGGGGAGCTGTTTTTT.

This clone was found once. The rearrangement links TRBV27 to TRBJ1-6; a possible D gene is TRBD1 (6 bases). The CDR3 length is 14 residues. The V end was cut by 6 bases, the J end by 7 bases, with 13 bases between. Germline assignment: CDR1 MNHEY and CDR2 SMNVEV (reference sequence). CDR3 amino acids: CASSRQGRNSPLHF. The CDR3 DNA reads as TGTGCCAGCAGCCGGCAGGGGAGGAATTCACCCCTCCACTTT.

This clone was recorded only once. The rearrangement joins TRBV18 to TRBJ2-1, with D perhaps matching TRBD1 (6 bases). With 3 bases removed from V and 5 bases from J, the gap between germline ends came to 8 bases. Germline V gene sequence: CDR1 KGHSH, CDR2 LQKENI. There are 13 residues in the CDR3. This chain's CDR3 is CASSPRQDNEQFF. The CDR3 DNA sequence: TGTGCCAGCTCACCTAGACAGGACAATGAGCAGTTCTTC.

The chain joins TRBV6-5 to TRBJ2-7; TRBD1 agrees at 7 bases. J was trimmed by 5 bases and V by 6 bases; bases with no gene match: 10. The CDR3 covers 14 residues. Germline assignment: CDR1 MNHEY and CDR2 SVGAGI. This CDR3 is CASSLPTGVNEQYF. The DNA for the CDR3 is TGTGCCAGCAGCCTCCCCACAGGGGTGAACGAGCAGTACTTC.

The chain joins TRBV7-2 to TRBJ1-6; 7 bases fit TRBD1. The CDR3 spans 15 residues. Germline V gene sequence: CDR1 SGHTA, CDR2 FQGNSA. Trimming removed 0 bases from V and 9 bases from J; junction bases left unmatched: 5. DNA for the CDR3: TGTGCCAGCAGCTTAGCGCAGGGGGTGCGTTCACCCCTCCACTTT. It specifies CASSLAQGVRSPLHF.

The chain is built from TRBV18 and TRBJ1-2; 7 bases match TRBD1. The CDR3 is 14 amino acids. Trimming took 3 bases from V and 8 from J; bases not matched to a gene: 9. Germline-derived CDR1 and CDR2 are KGHSH and LQKENI. The CDR3 sequence is CASSPPADRNGYTF. The CDR3 DNA sequence: TGTGCCAGCTCACCCCCCGCGGACAGGAACGGCTACACCTTC.

The rearrangement links TRBV29-1 to TRBJ1-4, with D unclear. Trimming removed 7 bases at V and 4 bases at J, with 7 bases between. Germline V lookup: CDR1 SQVTM, CDR2 ANQGSEA. This CDR3 is 11 amino acids long. This CDR3 is CSGGFNEKLFF. Here the CDR3 DNA reads TGCAGCGGGGGTTTTAATGAAAAACTGTTTTTT.

This chain connects TRBV4-1 to TRBJ1-2; 12 bases match TRBD1. Per germline, CDR1 MGHRA and CDR2 YSYEKL. The V gene end was trimmed by 0 bases and the J gene end by 6 bases; junction bases not matched to a gene: 8. The CDR3 has 17 amino acids. The CDR3 nucleotides are TGCGCCAGCAGCCAAGAGGTAGGGGACAGGGGGCAGGATGGCTACACCTTC. Amino acid sequence: CASSQEVGDRGQDGYTF.

The genes are TRBV5-1 and TRBJ2-1; 7 bases are shared with TRBD2. Germline lookup yields CDR1 SGHRS and CDR2 YFSETQ. V trimming: 3 bases; J trimming: 4 bases; junction bases outside the gene matches: 10. The CDR3 covers 16 residues. The CDR3 DNA sequence: TGCGCCAGCAGCTCGAGCCGCGGGGGTTTGTACAATGAGCAGTTCTTC. Protein sequence: CASSSSRGGLYNEQFF. Supplemented by reference TRBV5-1 and TRBJ2-1, the full variable domain reads KAGVTQTPRYLIKTRGQQVTLSCSPISGHRSVSWYQQTPGQGLQFLFEYFSETQRNKGNFPGRFSGRQFSNSRSEMNVSTLELGDSALYLCASSSSRGGLYNEQFFGPGTRLTVL.

The V call is TRBV7-2, the J call TRBJ2-5; D may be TRBD1 or TRBD2 (5 bases each). The CDR3 sequence is 15 residues long. Germline values: CDR1 SGHTA, CDR2 FQGNSA. The germline V and J ends were trimmed by 1 base and 4 bases, with 13 bases remaining between them. The CDR3, as DNA: TGTGCCAGCAGCTTAGTAGGGACCCGGGGAGAGACCCAGTACTTC. Its protein is CASSLVGTRGETQYF.

The rearrangement links TRBV15 to TRBJ2-4; 12 nucleotides align to TRBD2. J lost 4 bases, V lost 2 bases, and 3 bases had no gene match. The germline V gene encodes CDR1 LNHNV and CDR2 YYDKDF (reference sequence). This CDR3 is 16 amino acids long. The DNA for the CDR3 is TGTGCCACCAGCAGATCCGGACTAGCGGGGAAAAACATTCAGTACTTC. Translating gives CATSRSGLAGKNIQYF.

This rearrangement joins TRBV7-2 to TRBJ2-7, with 10 bases matching TRBD1. The CDR3 extends over 14 amino acids. Germline V gene lookup returns CDR1 SGHTA and CDR2 FQGNSA. J was trimmed by 1 base and V by 4 bases; bases with no gene match: 1. The CDR3 DNA sequence: TGTGCCAGCAGCTGGGACAGGGGTTCCTACGAGCAGTACTTC. Its translation is CASSWDRGSYEQYF.

This rearrangement joins TRBV3-1 (or the pseudogene TRBV3-2) to TRBJ1-2; no reliable D call. This CDR3 is 13 amino acids long. Germline V gene data show CDR1 as LGHDT and CDR2 as YNNKEL (reference sequence). The V end was cut by 6 bases, the J end by 6 bases, with 14 bases between. The CDR3 reads CASSRPPFHGYTF. DNA for the CDR3: TGTGCCAGCAGTCGTCCTCCCTTTCATGGCTACACCTTC.

This rearrangement joins TRBV18 to TRBJ2-1; 7 nucleotides match TRBD2. Trimming took 6 bases from V and 3 from J; bases not matched to a gene: 14. This CDR3 is 17 amino acids long. Germline CDR1 reads KGHSH; CDR2 reads LQKENI. The CDR3 reads CASSNPIGASGYNEQFF. The CDR3 DNA reads TGTGCCAGCTCCAATCCCATTGGGGCTAGCGGCTACAATGAGCAGTTCTTC.